Each of the 20 T cell receptor beta chains below was sequenced from the same sample in a study of cytomegalovirus exposure and HLA in healthy donors. It was with 60 Vbeta and 13 Jbeta primers that the PCR ran. Data came from immunoSEQ multiplex PCR; TCRdb stores just in-frame clones and leaves some out. The repertoire holds 65,000 to 90,000 clones, about four fifths seen once, with 1.5% to 2% in the top ten. Sequenced input: PBMCs. Receptors originate from a man aged 18 to 30 in good health and CMV-seronegative.

V is TRBV27 and J is TRBJ2-3; tentatively, D is TRBD2 (5 bases). Trimming took 5 bases from V and 9 from J, leaving 12 bases between them. Looked up from germline, CDR1 is MNHEY and CDR2 is SMNVEV (reference sequence). The CDR3 consists of 12 residues. CDR3 amino acids: CASSPARGTQYF. In nucleotides, the CDR3 is TGTGCCAGCAGTCCCGCTAGAGGGACGCAGTATTTT.

The chain employs TRBV6-1 and TRBJ2-2; possible D gene TRBD2, 6 bases. V lost 4 bases and J 8 bases, leaving 11 bases between the germline ends. Looked up from germline, CDR1 is MNHNS and CDR2 is SASEGT. The CDR3 is 13 residues long. The CDR3 sequence: CASSAGLIGELFF. Here the CDR3 DNA reads TGTGCCAGCAGTGCGGGACTTATTGGGGAGCTGTTTTTT.

This chain connects TRBV6-5 to TRBJ1-4, with 8 bases fitting TRBD1. Germline V CDR1 and CDR2: MNHEY, SVGAGI. V trimming: 7 bases; J trimming: 5 bases; junction bases outside the gene matches: 6. The CDR3 has 14 residues. CDR3 protein: CASKNRGRNEKLFF. CDR3 sequence (DNA): TGTGCCAGCAAAAACAGGGGGAGAAATGAAAAACTGTTTTTT.

This clone was seen more than once but under ten times. DNA of the CDR3: TGTGCCAGCAGCCCCAGGGTTAGGGCCAACGTCCTGACTTTC. Translated: CASSPRVRANVLTF. The gene calls are TRBV14 and TRBJ2-6; D may be TRBD1 (5 bases). The CDR3 runs 14 residues. Germline CDR1 and CDR2: SGHDN and FVKESK. Between the trimmed V and J ends, which lost 4 bases and 5 bases, there was a span of 9 bases.

V usage is TRBV4-3 and J usage is TRBJ1-2, with a tentative D call TRBD1 (6 bases). The germline V gene encodes CDR1 LGHNA and CDR2 YSLEER. V was trimmed by 0 bases and J by 5 bases, leaving 13 bases between them. There are 15 residues in the CDR3. The CDR3 loop reads CASSQDKGVGYGYTF. The CDR3 DNA sequence: TGCGCCAGCAGCCAAGATAAGGGGGTCGGGTATGGCTACACCTTC.

This chain links TRBV4-2 with TRBJ2-7; 10 bases align to TRBD2. The CDR3 is 14 residues long. The germline V gene has CDR1 LGHNA and CDR2 YNFKEQ. Trimming took 1 base from V and 5 from J; bases not matched to a gene: 2. The CDR3 DNA reads as TGTGCCAGCAGCCAAGCCACTAGCGGGAACGAGCAGTACTTC. This gives the protein CASSQATSGNEQYF.

V gene TRBV19 combines with J gene TRBJ1-2; a weak D match, TRBD1 (6 bases). The CDR3 is 15 residues long. The V end was cut by 3 bases, the J end by 0 bases, with 11 bases between. The germline V gene has CDR1 LNHDA and CDR2 SQIVND (reference sequence). As DNA, the CDR3 is TGTGCCAGTAGTATTCTGGGGACAACTAACTATGGCTACACCTTC. Protein sequence: CASSILGTTNYGYTF.

This clone was detected only a few times. The rearrangement joins TRBV25-1 to TRBJ2-7, with D possibly TRBD1 on 6 matching bases. Trimming left V 5 bases short and J 6 bases short, with 20 bases between. CDR1 and CDR2 from the germline V gene are MGHDK and SYGVNS. CDR3 length equals 15 residues. The CDR3 nucleotides read TGTGCCAGCAGTAGGGGGACCCTATCGCTCCGCGAGCAGTACTTC. Translating gives CASSRGTLSLREQYF.

The chain is built from TRBV2 and TRBJ2-2, with 8 bases lining up with TRBD2. V gave up 10 bases and J gave up 3 bases; unmatched junction bases: 7. Germline V gene data show CDR1 as SNHLY and CDR2 as FYNNEI. CDR3 length: 14 residues. The CDR3 bases are TGTGCCACAGAGCGGGGGCTCGACACCGGGGAGCTGTTTTTT. Its protein is CATERGLDTGELFF. Together with reference TRBV2 and TRBJ2-2, the CDR3 gives the full variable domain: EPEVTQTPSHQVTQMGQEVILRCVPISNHLYFYWYRQILGQKVEFLVSFYNNEISEKSEIFDDQFSVERPDGSNFTLKIRSTKLEDSAMYFCATERGLDTGELFFGEGSRLTVL.

The chain recombines TRBV28 with TRBJ2-7; D perhaps matches TRBD2 (6 bases). The CDR3 length is 14 residues. Trimming stripped 7 bases from V and 5 bases from J, with 18 bases between. The germline gives CDR1 MDHEN, CDR2 SYDVKM. DNA for the CDR3: TGTGCCAGCATTCAACTACGCGGGGTGGACGAGCAGTACTTC. Encoded protein: CASIQLRGVDEQYF.

The chain uses TRBV5-1 and TRBJ2-7, with D maybe TRBD2 (5 bases). Trimming stripped 4 bases from V and 4 bases from J, with 18 bases between. Germline V gene lookup returns CDR1 SGHRS and CDR2 YFSETQ. The CDR3 is made up of 15 amino acids. In DNA form, the CDR3 reads TGCGCCAGCAGCGACGGGGATTTGTCCCCTTACGAGCAGTACTTC. Encoded protein: CASSDGDLSPYEQYF.

The chain uses TRBV7-9 and TRBJ1-2; tentative D call: TRBD1 (5 bases). Germline V gene sequence: CDR1 SEHNR, CDR2 FQNEAQ (reference sequence). V lost 1 base and J 8 bases, leaving 11 bases between the germline ends. This CDR3 contains 13 residues. CDR3: CASSLVVGVGYTF. In DNA form, the CDR3 reads TGTGCCAGCAGCTTAGTGGTAGGGGTCGGCTACACCTTC.

CDR3 sequence reads: CAWSVGTGGRTEAFF. In DNA form, the CDR3 reads TGTGCCTGGAGTGTAGGTACAGGGGGCAGGACTGAAGCTTTCTTT. The rearrangement links TRBV30 to TRBJ1-1, with 9 bases identical to TRBD1. This CDR3 is 15 amino acids long. Germline lookup yields CDR1 GTSNPN and CDR2 SVGIG (reference sequence). V lost 0 bases and J lost 5; bases outside the gene matches: 7.

The gene calls are TRBV15 and TRBJ1-5; D remains ambiguous. V shed 3 bases and J shed 7 bases, with 7 bases lying between them. This CDR3 comprises 12 residues. Germline CDR1 reads LNHNV; CDR2 reads YYDKDF (reference sequence). In DNA form, the CDR3 reads TGTGCCACCAGCAGGTTCATGCAGCCCCAGCATTTT. It codes for CATSRFMQPQHF.

The V gene is TRBV6-1, the J gene TRBJ2-1; no reliable D call. There are 12 residues in the CDR3. V was cut by 7 bases and J by 5 bases, with 9 bases left in between. Germline CDR1 reads MNHNS; CDR2 reads SASEGT. The CDR3 nucleotides read TGTGCCAGCACCCCAGTGAACAATGAGCAGTTCTTC. Its protein is CASTPVNNEQFF.

This clone was seen only once. The rearrangement joins TRBV7-6 to TRBJ2-2, with 8 bases aligning to TRBD2. Looked up from germline, CDR1 is SGHVS and CDR2 is FNYEAQ. The CDR3 spans 16 residues. V lost 2 bases to trimming and J lost 6 bases; unmatched junction nucleotides: 8. This chain's CDR3 is CASSLNPGGPAGELFF. The CDR3 coding sequence is TGTGCCAGCAGCTTAAATCCGGGAGGGCCCGCCGGGGAGCTGTTTTTT.

The chain employs TRBV9 and TRBJ2-7; no firm D call. V shed 5 bases and J shed 3 bases, with 12 bases lying between them. Germline V gives CDR1 SGDLS, CDR2 YYNGEE. The CDR3 is made up of 13 amino acids. The CDR3 loop is CASSRNPFYEQYF. The CDR3 DNA reads TGTGCCAGCAGTAGAAACCCTTTCTACGAGCAGTACTTC. Complete variable domain (other parts from reference TRBV9 and TRBJ2-7): DSGVTQTPKHLITATGQRVTLRCSPRSGDLSVYWYQQSLDQGLQFLIQYYNGEERAKGNILERFSAQQFPDLHSELNLSSLELGDSALYFCASSRNPFYEQYFGPGTRLTVT.

V usage is TRBV29-1 and J usage is TRBJ2-5; D is undetermined. V was shortened by 2 bases and J by 5 bases, with 6 bases between the two germline ends. This CDR3 comprises 11 residues. Germline assignment: CDR1 SQVTM and CDR2 ANQGSEA. CDR3 coding DNA: TGCAGCGTTGAACTACGGGAGACCCAGTACTTC. Protein sequence: CSVELRETQYF.

This sequence joins TRBV2 and TRBJ2-2; 7 nucleotides match TRBD1. Germline CDR1 reads SNHLY; CDR2 reads FYNNEI. This CDR3 is 15 amino acids long. The trim removed 4 bases at V and 6 bases at J, leaving 8 bases unmatched. CDR3 in amino acids: CASSGQGQSPGELFF. CDR3 in DNA: TGTGCCAGCAGTGGGCAGGGACAGTCTCCCGGGGAGCTGTTTTTT.

The chain joins TRBV6-5 to TRBJ1-5, with TRBD1 as a possible D gene (6 bases). From germline, CDR1 is MNHEY and CDR2 SVGAGI. The CDR3 covers 13 residues. Trimming stripped 6 bases from V and 3 bases from J, with 9 bases between. The CDR3 loop reads CASRGDTNQPQHF. For the CDR3, the DNA is TGTGCCAGCAGGGGGGACACCAATCAGCCCCAGCATTTT.